These T cell receptor beta chains were read from a single sample in a study of T cells in localized non-small cell lung cancer. Sequencing was performed with immunoSEQ multiplex PCR; in TCRdb, only in-frame clones are kept and a portion is missing. The table lists tens of thousands of clones, about 78% of them singletons, with 15% to 20% in the top ten. The specimen comprised PBMCs, sampled before any cancer treatment. Every receptor here comes from a man aged 40-75 years with stage II squamous cell lung carcinoma. Both conserved end residues are part of each CDR3. A D gene is named only where the DNA matches it firmly. Clone size is stated in some rows and not others, as once, few, many or a class when expanded.

v_call	clone_size	j_call	d_call	cdr3_nt	cdr3_aa
TRBV10-3	NA	TRBJ2-3	NA	TGTGCCATCAGTGGAGCAGAGGATCGGTCACACTCCTCTAGCACAGATACGCAGTATTTT	CAISGAEDRSHSSSTDTQYF
TRBV28	NA	TRBJ1-1	TRBD1	TGTGCCAGCAGGCGGGACAGCAACACTGAAGCTTTCTTT	CASRRDSNTEAFF
TRBV28	few	TRBJ1-6	NA	TGTGCCAGCAGTTTAATGGGGACGAGCTCCTATAATTCACCCCTCCACTTT	CASSLMGTSSYNSPLHF
TRBV7-2	once	TRBJ1-1	TRBD1	TGTGCCAGCAGCACCGGGACAGGGAGGGAGACTGAAGCTTTCTTT	CASSTGTGRETEAFF
TRBV7-9	NA	TRBJ2-5	NA	TGTGCCAGCAGCTATGACCCGGAGACCCAGTACTTC	CASSYDPETQYF
TRBV5-1	NA	TRBJ2-1	NA	TGCGCCAGCACAAACAGTTACAATGAGCAGTTCTTC	CASTNSYNEQFF
TRBV28	NA	TRBJ2-7	TRBD1	TGTGCCAGCCGACAGGGAACCTACGAGCAGTACTTC	CASRQGTYEQYF
TRBV10-3	few	TRBJ1-2	NA	TGTGCCAACCCGACCTTGTGGAGCTATGGCTACACCTTC	CANPTLWSYGYTF
TRBV5-1	NA	TRBJ2-1	NA	TGCGCCAGCAGCCCGGGGACGGGTCCCTACAATGAGCAGTTCTTC	CASSPGTGPYNEQFF
TRBV5-4	NA	TRBJ1-2	TRBD1	TGTGCCAGCAGCTTCACAGGGGCCCTCTATGGCTACACCTTC	CASSFTGALYGYTF
TRBV28	NA	TRBJ1-4	NA	TGTGCCAGCAGTTTCCCGACAGGACGGGGTGAAAAACTGTTTTTT	CASSFPTGRGEKLFF
TRBV7-3	NA	TRBJ1-1	NA	TGTGCCAGCAGCTGGGGACAGAACACTGAAGCTTTCTTT	CASSWGQNTEAFF
TRBV5-1	few	TRBJ1-2	NA	TGCGCCAGCAGTATCGGGGGGGCGAGCGGCTACACCTTC	CASSIGGASGYTF
TRBV28	NA	TRBJ2-7	NA	TGTGCCAGCCTCCAAGGAATCTCCTACGAGCAGTACTTC	CASLQGISYEQYF
TRBV14	NA	TRBJ2-7	TRBD2	TGTGCCAGCAGCGGACTAGCGGGAGTCGAGCAGTACTTC	CASSGLAGVEQYF
TRBV25-1	NA	TRBJ2-1	NA	TGTGCCAGCAGCCGGGGACCTCTCTACAATGAGCAGTTCTTC	CASSRGPLYNEQFF
TRBV7-2	NA	TRBJ2-1	NA	TGTGCCAGCAGCCTTTCTGGCTTGGGGGAGCAGTTCTTC	CASSLSGLGEQFF
TRBV7-3	NA	TRBJ1-1	TRBD1	TGTGCCAGCAGCTCGGGACAGGGGCACACTGAAGCTTTCTTT	CASSSGQGHTEAFF
TRBV28	NA	TRBJ2-1	NA	TGTGCCAGCAGTATCCCGGACCGAACCTACAATGAGCAGTTCTTC	CASSIPDRTYNEQFF
TRBV25-1	NA	TRBJ2-2	NA	TGTGCCAGCAGGGAGGCGTCCGGGAGCACCGGGGAGCTGTTTTTT	CASREASGSTGELFF
TRBV7-2	NA	TRBJ2-7	TRBD1	TGTGCCAGCACCGACTGGGACAGGCCAACCTACGAGCAGTACTTC	CASTDWDRPTYEQYF
TRBV5-1	NA	TRBJ1-5	NA	TGCGCCAGCAGCCCGGGAGGATTTCGGGGTAGCAATCAGCCCCAGCATTTT	CASSPGGFRGSNQPQHF
TRBV29-1	NA	TRBJ2-5	TRBD2	TGCAGCGTTGACGGGTTAGGCTTCATAGCGGGAGAGGAGACCCAGTACTTC	CSVDGLGFIAGEETQYF
TRBV9	NA	TRBJ1-3	NA	TGTGCCAGCAGCGTCCGCGGGGCGGGAAACACCATATATTTT	CASSVRGAGNTIYF
TRBV27	medium-sized	TRBJ2-5	NA	TGTGCCAGCAGTCGCAGGGTATCAGAGACCCAGTACTTC	CASSRRVSETQYF
TRBV7-2	NA	TRBJ2-1	TRBD2	TGTGCCAGCAGCTACAGGAGGACTAGCGGCTACAATGAGCAGTTCTTC	CASSYRRTSGYNEQFF
TRBV28	NA	TRBJ2-3	NA	TGTGCCAGCAGGACACAGGATACGCAGTATTTT	CASRTQDTQYF
TRBV6-5	NA	TRBJ1-1	NA	TGTGCCAGCAGTTTCGCCTCCCACGGAGGAACTGAAGCTTTCTTT	CASSFASHGGTEAFF
TRBV28	NA	TRBJ2-2	NA	TGTGCCAGCGGCGTGAGGACCGGGGAGCTGTTTTTT	CASGVRTGELFF
TRBV27	NA	TRBJ1-4	NA	TGTGCCAGCAGTCCCCCCGGGACCGCAAGGGAAAAACTGTTTTTT	CASSPPGTAREKLFF
TRBV4-3	NA	TRBJ2-1	TRBD1	TGCGCCAGCAGCCAAGTTGGACAGGCTTTGACCAATGAGCAGTTCTTC	CASSQVGQALTNEQFF
TRBV7-9	NA	TRBJ1-5	NA	TGTGCCAGCAGCCCGGGGGCAGGCCAAGTAAGGAATCAGCCCCAGCATTTT	CASSPGAGQVRNQPQHF
TRBV18	NA	TRBJ1-4	NA	TGTGCCAGCTCACCGGGGGGTAACGCTGGCGTAGAAGAAAAACTGTTTTTT	CASSPGGNAGVEEKLFF
TRBV11-2	NA	TRBJ2-1	TRBD1	TGTGCCAGCAGCCCCCGGACAGGGTGGCTTAATGAGCAGTTCTTC	CASSPRTGWLNEQFF
TRBV6-6	NA	TRBJ1-2	TRBD1	TGTGCCAGCAGTTCACGAGGGGGCCCTAACTATGGCTACACCTTC	CASSSRGGPNYGYTF
TRBV7-8	NA	TRBJ2-5	NA	TGTGCCAGCAGCTCTCCAGGGTCTCAAGAGACCCAGTACTTC	CASSSPGSQETQYF
TRBV28	NA	TRBJ2-7	TRBD1	TGTGCCAGCAGTTTAAGGGTGGAAGGGACAGAGTACGAGCAGTACTTC	CASSLRVEGTEYEQYF
TRBV19	NA	TRBJ1-4	NA	TGTGCCAGTAGTATATCGGGGTCAGCCTTTAATGAAAAACTGTTTTTT	CASSISGSAFNEKLFF
TRBV9	NA	TRBJ2-1	TRBD2	TGTGCCAGCAGCTCGGGACTATACAATGAGCAGTTCTTC	CASSSGLYNEQFF
TRBV30	NA	TRBJ1-4	NA	TGTGCCTGGGGGGCTGGACAGTCCACTAATGAAAAACTGTTTTTT	CAWGAGQSTNEKLFF
TRBV11-2	once	TRBJ2-1	NA	TGTGCCAGCAGCTTAGCGGGTAGACTGAATGCGCAGTTCTTC	CASSLAGRLNAQFF
TRBV19	NA	TRBJ2-1	TRBD2	TGTGCCAGTCGGAGGGGTTCCGGGACTAGCGGGAGCAATGAGCAGTTCTTC	CASRRGSGTSGSNEQFF
TRBV25-1	NA	TRBJ1-3	NA	TGTGCCAGCAGCCCCTCAGACAGGAACTCTGGAAACACCATATATTTT	CASSPSDRNSGNTIYF
TRBV5-6	NA	TRBJ1-1	NA	TGTGCCAGCAGCTTGGAGTCGGGGGGTGAAGCTTTCTTT	CASSLESGGEAFF
TRBV4-2	NA	TRBJ1-2	NA	TGTGCCAGCAGCCAAGATGGGGGGAAGGACTATGGCTACACCTTC	CASSQDGGKDYGYTF
TRBV30	NA	TRBJ2-7	TRBD1	TGTGCCTGGAGTGTCACAGGGGGCTTTTACGAGCAGTACTTC	CAWSVTGGFYEQYF
TRBV7-3	NA	TRBJ2-1	NA	TGTGCCAGCAGCTTAGACAGGACTTACAATGAGCAGTTCTTC	CASSLDRTYNEQFF
TRBV9	NA	TRBJ2-3	NA	TGTGCCAGCAGCGTAGTGGGACTCCCATTAGATACGCAGTATTTT	CASSVVGLPLDTQYF